These T cell receptor beta chains were read from a single sample in a study of T cells after yellow fever vaccination. TCRdb fed the 5' RACE reads into MiXCR, producing one record per CDR3 protein. The sample carries approximately 550,000 distinct CDR3 sequences, about 19% recorded once. The sequencing here drew on PBMCs, taken 15 days after the yellow fever booster vaccination. Receptors were obtained from a man aged 25 to 40 who received the YFV17D yellow fever vaccine. The CDR3 runs from the conserved cysteine through the conserved F or W. Each record gives: clone size, J gene, V gene, D gene, CDR3 protein, CDR3 DNA. A D gene is named only where the DNA matches it firmly. Size tells how often a clone was seen (once, few, many) or the class of an expanded clone, and some rows leave it out.

abundance: few
j_gene: TRBJ1-6
v_gene: TRBV20-1
d_gene: -
CDR3aa: CSARQTNSPLHF
CDR3nt: TGCAGTGCTAGACAAACGAATTCACCCCTCCACTTT

abundance: -
j_gene: TRBJ2-2
v_gene: TRBV30
d_gene: -
CDR3aa: CAWSLTNTGELFF
CDR3nt: TGTGCCTGGAGTTTGACTAATACCGGGGAGCTGTTTTTT

abundance: few
j_gene: TRBJ2-2
v_gene: TRBV5-1
d_gene: TRBD2
CDR3aa: CASSPGTSGVYTGELFF
CDR3nt: TGCGCCAGCAGCCCCGGGACTAGCGGGGTCTACACCGGGGAGCTGTTTTTT

abundance: -
j_gene: TRBJ1-4
v_gene: TRBV7-9
d_gene: -
CDR3aa: CASSPGLGEKLFF
CDR3nt: TGTGCCAGCAGCCCGGGCCTAGGGGAAAAACTGTTTTTT

abundance: few
j_gene: TRBJ2-1
v_gene: TRBV20-1
d_gene: TRBD2
CDR3aa: CSAPFPDLAGSYNEQFF
CDR3nt: TGCAGTGCTCCTTTCCCCGATCTAGCGGGCTCCTACAATGAGCAGTTCTTC

abundance: -
j_gene: TRBJ2-3
v_gene: TRBV20-1
d_gene: -
CDR3aa: CSARASVDTQYF
CDR3nt: TGCAGTGCTAGAGCCTCGGTAGATACGCAGTATTTT

abundance: -
j_gene: TRBJ1-5
v_gene: TRBV28
d_gene: -
CDR3aa: CASSLTQSIQPQHF
CDR3nt: TGTGCCAGCAGTTTGACCCAATCGATACAGCCCCAGCATTTT

abundance: few
j_gene: TRBJ1-5
v_gene: TRBV7-9
d_gene: -
CDR3aa: CASSLGSGQPQHF
CDR3nt: TGTGCCAGCAGCTTAGGGAGTGGCCAGCCCCAGCATTTT

abundance: -
j_gene: TRBJ2-1
v_gene: TRBV11-2
d_gene: TRBD2
CDR3aa: CASSSRRGLAGGHNEQFF
CDR3nt: TGTGCCAGCAGCTCTAGGAGGGGACTAGCGGGAGGACACAATGAGCAGTTCTTC

abundance: -
j_gene: TRBJ1-4
v_gene: TRBV7-2
d_gene: -
CDR3aa: CASSLQAGGEKLFF
CDR3nt: TGTGCCAGCAGCTTACAGGCGGGGGGTGAAAAACTGTTTTTT

abundance: few
j_gene: TRBJ2-3
v_gene: TRBV11-2
d_gene: TRBD2
CDR3aa: CASSFRGLAGSRTDTQYF
CDR3nt: TGTGCCAGCAGCTTTAGAGGACTAGCGGGATCCCGCACAGATACGCAGTATTTT

abundance: -
j_gene: TRBJ2-7
v_gene: TRBV20-1
d_gene: -
CDR3aa: CSARTKPYEQYF
CDR3nt: TGCAGTGCTCGGACAAAGCCCTACGAGCAGTACTTC

abundance: -
j_gene: TRBJ2-1
v_gene: TRBV10-3
d_gene: -
CDR3aa: CANSPRGTDNEQFF
CDR3nt: TGTGCCAACAGCCCCCGTGGGACGGACAATGAGCAGTTCTTC

abundance: -
j_gene: TRBJ2-1
v_gene: TRBV6-5
d_gene: -
CDR3aa: CASSYGVGHEQFF
CDR3nt: TGTGCCAGCAGTTACGGGGTGGGCCATGAGCAGTTCTTC

abundance: -
j_gene: TRBJ2-7
v_gene: TRBV12-3/TRBV12-4
d_gene: TRBD1
CDR3aa: CASSREQGVREQYF
CDR3nt: TGTGCCAGCAGTCGGGAACAGGGGGTACGCGAGCAGTACTTC

abundance: few
j_gene: TRBJ2-5
v_gene: TRBV24-1
d_gene: -
CDR3aa: CATSDLEPGGAKETQYF
CDR3nt: TGTGCCACCAGTGATTTGGAGCCAGGGGGGGCCAAAGAGACCCAGTACTTC

abundance: -
j_gene: TRBJ2-2
v_gene: TRBV20-1
d_gene: TRBD2
CDR3aa: CSAYRLAGQNTGELFF
CDR3nt: TGCAGTGCTTATCGACTAGCGGGACAGAACACCGGGGAGCTGTTTTTT

abundance: few
j_gene: TRBJ2-7
v_gene: TRBV9
d_gene: TRBD1
CDR3aa: CASSRHRDRPSYEQYF
CDR3nt: TGTGCCAGCAGCCGTCACCGGGACAGGCCATCCTACGAGCAGTACTTC

abundance: few
j_gene: TRBJ2-1
v_gene: TRBV20-1
d_gene: TRBD2
CDR3aa: CSARQTSGRPKYNEQFF
CDR3nt: TGCAGTGCTCGGCAGACTAGCGGGAGGCCGAAGTACAATGAGCAGTTCTTC

abundance: -
j_gene: TRBJ2-1
v_gene: TRBV27
d_gene: -
CDR3aa: CASSPDVSVYNEQFF
CDR3nt: TGTGCCAGCAGTCCCGACGTGAGCGTATACAATGAGCAGTTCTTC

abundance: many
j_gene: TRBJ2-5
v_gene: TRBV12-3/TRBV12-4
d_gene: -
CDR3aa: CASSLRGNQETQYF
CDR3nt: TGTGCCAGCAGTTTGCGAGGGAACCAAGAGACCCAGTACTTC

abundance: -
j_gene: TRBJ2-7
v_gene: TRBV4-3
d_gene: TRBD2
CDR3aa: CASSQEAGTTYEQYF
CDR3nt: TGCGCCAGCAGCCAAGAGGCGGGGACTACCTACGAGCAGTACTTC

abundance: -
j_gene: TRBJ2-3
v_gene: TRBV18
d_gene: -
CDR3aa: CASSPTGGVTDTQYF
CDR3nt: TGTGCCAGCTCACCCACCGGAGGGGTAACAGATACGCAGTATTTT

abundance: -
j_gene: TRBJ1-2
v_gene: TRBV29-1
d_gene: TRBD1
CDR3aa: CSVIATGQEYNYGYTF
CDR3nt: TGCAGCGTTATAGCTACGGGACAGGAGTATAACTATGGCTACACCTTC

abundance: few
j_gene: TRBJ2-5
v_gene: TRBV29-1
d_gene: -
CDR3aa: CSGNSGQETQYF
CDR3nt: TGCAGCGGGAATAGCGGCCAAGAGACCCAGTACTTC

abundance: few
j_gene: TRBJ2-4
v_gene: TRBV10-3
d_gene: -
CDR3aa: CAISESNNIQYF
CDR3nt: TGTGCCATCAGTGAGTCAAATAACATTCAGTACTTC

abundance: -
j_gene: TRBJ2-1
v_gene: TRBV15
d_gene: TRBD2
CDR3aa: CATSRDSGSNNEQFF
CDR3nt: TGTGCCACCAGCAGAGATAGCGGGAGCAACAATGAGCAGTTCTTC

abundance: -
j_gene: TRBJ2-2
v_gene: TRBV3-1
d_gene: TRBD2
CDR3aa: CASSQTSGISTGELFF
CDR3nt: TGTGCCAGCAGCCAAACTAGCGGGATTTCCACCGGGGAGCTGTTTTTT

abundance: few
j_gene: TRBJ2-1
v_gene: TRBV7-2
d_gene: TRBD2
CDR3aa: CASSFASGTGNEQFF
CDR3nt: TGTGCCAGCAGCTTTGCTAGCGGGACCGGCAATGAGCAGTTCTTC

abundance: -
j_gene: TRBJ2-1
v_gene: TRBV12-3/TRBV12-4
d_gene: TRBD2
CDR3aa: CASRVGLARLSYNEQFF
CDR3nt: TGTGCCAGCAGGGTGGGACTAGCTAGACTCTCCTACAATGAGCAGTTCTTC

abundance: few
j_gene: TRBJ2-3
v_gene: TRBV20-1
d_gene: -
CDR3aa: CSARVNSPTDTQYF
CDR3nt: TGCAGTGCTAGAGTTAACTCCCCCACAGATACGCAGTATTTT

abundance: -
j_gene: TRBJ2-3
v_gene: TRBV5-6
d_gene: -
CDR3aa: CASSPPFSDTQYF
CDR3nt: TGTGCCAGCAGCCCCCCGTTCTCAGATACGCAGTATTTT

abundance: few
j_gene: TRBJ2-7
v_gene: TRBV12-3/TRBV12-4
d_gene: -
CDR3aa: CASSYAPGGFHEQYF
CDR3nt: TGTGCCAGCAGCTACGCCCCTGGGGGTTTCCACGAGCAGTACTTC

abundance: -
j_gene: TRBJ1-5
v_gene: TRBV7-8
d_gene: -
CDR3aa: CASSEGYSNQPQHF
CDR3nt: TGTGCCAGCAGCGAGGGATATAGCAATCAGCCCCAGCATTTT

abundance: -
j_gene: TRBJ1-1
v_gene: TRBV20-1
d_gene: -
CDR3aa: CSVFSGGRKGTEAFF
CDR3nt: TGCAGTGTCTTTTCTGGGGGGCGCAAGGGCACTGAAGCTTTCTTT

abundance: -
j_gene: TRBJ2-7
v_gene: TRBV20-1
d_gene: -
CDR3aa: CRAQPREPRRYEQYF
CDR3nt: TGCAGAGCACAGCCTCGGGAGCCCAGGCGCTACGAGCAGTACTTC

abundance: -
j_gene: TRBJ2-1
v_gene: TRBV7-6
d_gene: TRBD2
CDR3aa: CASSLGSGGAFYNEQFF
CDR3nt: TGTGCCAGCAGCTTAGGCTCGGGGGGGGCGTTCTACAATGAGCAGTTCTTC

abundance: -
j_gene: TRBJ2-7
v_gene: TRBV4-3
d_gene: TRBD2
CDR3aa: CASSQDLAGESYEQYF
CDR3nt: TGCGCCAGCAGCCAAGATCTAGCGGGAGAGTCCTACGAGCAGTACTTC

abundance: -
j_gene: TRBJ2-7
v_gene: TRBV6-5
d_gene: -
CDR3aa: CASRQGHEQYF
CDR3nt: TGTGCCAGCAGGCAAGGGCACGAGCAGTACTTC

abundance: -
j_gene: TRBJ1-2
v_gene: TRBV6-7
d_gene: -
CDR3aa: CASRRRAGGTAYGYTF
CDR3nt: TGTGCCAGCAGGAGAAGAGCGGGCGGGACGGCTTATGGCTACACCTTC

abundance: many
j_gene: TRBJ2-7
v_gene: TRBV5-1
d_gene: -
CDR3aa: CASSLGREWTEQYF
CDR3nt: TGCGCCAGCAGCTTGGGGCGGGAATGGACCGAGCAGTACTTC

abundance: -
j_gene: TRBJ2-5
v_gene: TRBV5-1
d_gene: TRBD2
CDR3aa: CASSLRGLAGVKTETQYF
CDR3nt: TGCGCCAGCAGCTTGAGGGGACTAGCGGGAGTAAAGACGGAGACCCAGTACTTC

abundance: few
j_gene: TRBJ2-7
v_gene: TRBV14
d_gene: TRBD2
CDR3aa: CASSQDPGLVGMQYF
CDR3nt: TGTGCCAGCAGCCAAGATCCGGGACTAGTTGGCATGCAGTACTTC

abundance: -
j_gene: TRBJ1-5
v_gene: TRBV5-1
d_gene: TRBD1
CDR3aa: CASSRTGIGNQPQHF
CDR3nt: TGCGCCAGCAGCAGGACAGGGATCGGCAATCAGCCCCAGCATTTT

abundance: -
j_gene: TRBJ2-7
v_gene: TRBV15
d_gene: -
CDR3aa: CATSREIEFTYEQYF
CDR3nt: TGTGCCACCAGCAGAGAGATAGAATTCACCTACGAGCAGTACTTC

abundance: -
j_gene: TRBJ2-7
v_gene: TRBV11-2
d_gene: -
CDR3aa: CASSLERTGEQYF
CDR3nt: TGTGCCAGCAGCTTAGAACGTACAGGCGAGCAGTACTTC

abundance: few
j_gene: TRBJ2-7
v_gene: TRBV11-2
d_gene: TRBD1
CDR3aa: CASSHRQGTYEQYF
CDR3nt: TGTGCCAGCAGCCACCGACAGGGTACCTACGAGCAGTACTTC

abundance: few
j_gene: TRBJ2-3
v_gene: TRBV7-2
d_gene: -
CDR3aa: CASRGGGGIVTDTQYF
CDR3nt: TGTGCCAGCAGAGGGGGGGGCGGGATTGTCACAGATACGCAGTATTTT

abundance: -
j_gene: TRBJ2-1
v_gene: TRBV25-1
d_gene: TRBD2
CDR3aa: CASRGTSGRVGEQFF
CDR3nt: TGTGCCAGCAGGGGGACTAGCGGGAGGGTTGGTGAGCAGTTCTTC

abundance: -
j_gene: TRBJ1-5
v_gene: TRBV6-1
d_gene: -
CDR3aa: CASRSGQNNQPQHF
CDR3nt: TGTGCCAGCAGAAGCGGACAGAACAATCAGCCCCAGCATTTT

abundance: few
j_gene: TRBJ2-7
v_gene: TRBV7-8
d_gene: -
CDR3aa: CASSLSPGPRAYEQYF
CDR3nt: TGTGCCAGCAGCTTATCACCCGGGCCTCGAGCCTACGAGCAGTACTTC

abundance: few
j_gene: TRBJ1-1
v_gene: TRBV30
d_gene: -
CDR3aa: CAWSVHVGTEAFF
CDR3nt: TGTGCCTGGAGTGTACACGTAGGCACTGAAGCTTTCTTT

abundance: few
j_gene: TRBJ2-3
v_gene: TRBV10-3
d_gene: TRBD2
CDR3aa: CAITTSGRAADTQYF
CDR3nt: TGTGCCATCACTACTAGCGGGAGGGCCGCAGATACGCAGTATTTT

abundance: -
j_gene: TRBJ2-1
v_gene: TRBV6-2/TRBV6-3
d_gene: -
CDR3aa: CASSYPHEQFF
CDR3nt: TGTGCCAGCAGTTACCCACATGAGCAGTTCTTC

abundance: few
j_gene: TRBJ2-1
v_gene: TRBV15
d_gene: TRBD2
CDR3aa: CATRLLAGVNEQFF
CDR3nt: TGTGCCACCAGGCTACTAGCGGGAGTTAATGAGCAGTTCTTC

abundance: -
j_gene: TRBJ1-5
v_gene: TRBV11-2
d_gene: TRBD1
CDR3aa: CASSLVQGRNQPQHF
CDR3nt: TGTGCCAGCAGCTTAGTACAGGGGAGAAATCAGCCCCAGCATTTT

abundance: -
j_gene: TRBJ2-7
v_gene: TRBV7-7
d_gene: -
CDR3aa: CASGDERGFEQYF
CDR3nt: TGTGCCAGCGGAGACGAGAGGGGCTTCGAGCAGTACTTC

abundance: -
j_gene: TRBJ2-7
v_gene: TRBV18
d_gene: -
CDR3aa: CASSPRGRSSYEQYF
CDR3nt: TGTGCCAGCTCACCCAGGGGCAGGAGCTCCTACGAGCAGTACTTC

abundance: few
j_gene: TRBJ2-2
v_gene: TRBV7-8
d_gene: -
CDR3aa: CAIMPPTGELFF
CDR3nt: TGTGCCATAATGCCTCCAACCGGGGAGCTGTTTTTT

abundance: -
j_gene: TRBJ1-6
v_gene: TRBV6-1
d_gene: -
CDR3aa: CASRVRPASSYNSPLHF
CDR3nt: TGTGCCAGCCGTGTAAGACCGGCGAGCTCCTATAATTCACCCCTCCACTTT